Each of the 25 T cell receptor beta chains below was sequenced from the same sample in a study of radiotherapy plus CTLA-4 blockade in lung cancer. Measured with immunoSEQ multiplex PCR; TCRdb has only the in-frame clones, and not every one. The table records around 86,000 clones, roughly 80% of them present only once. Sequencing was performed on peripheral blood, taken from a patient treated with radiotherapy plus ipilimumab. Receptor source: a human donor with non-small cell lung cancer who had stable disease on radiotherapy plus ipilimumab.

The V gene is TRBV5-5, the J gene TRBJ1-4; D not resolved. The germline gives CDR1 SGHKS, CDR2 YYEKEE (reference sequence). This CDR3 is built from 15 residues. The V and J ends lost 2 bases and 3 bases respectively, with 11 bases between them. The CDR3 nucleotides read TGTGCCAGCAGCTTTGGGGTGGTGGCTAATGAAAAACTGTTTTTT. This gives the protein CASSFGVVANEKLFF.

The rearrangement joins TRBV2 to TRBJ2-5; 9 nucleotides agree with TRBD1. Unmatched junction bases numbered 7, after V lost 6 bases and J lost 5 bases. This CDR3 spans 14 amino acids. Per germline, CDR1 SNHLY and CDR2 FYNNEI. The CDR3 region is CASRVDRGIETQYF. CDR3 DNA sequence: TGTGCCAGCAGAGTGGACAGGGGAATTGAGACCCAGTACTTC.

This chain connects TRBV7-8 to TRBJ1-2, with D perhaps matching TRBD1 (5 bases). The germline V and J ends were trimmed by 2 bases and 4 bases, with 14 bases remaining between them. Looked up from germline, CDR1 is SGHVS and CDR2 is FQNEAQ. The CDR3 sequence is 15 residues long. The CDR3 DNA sequence: TGTGCCAGCAGCTTAAGGGGAGTAGATGTCTATGGCTACACCTTC. This codes for CASSLRGVDVYGYTF.

The chain has TRBV6-6 and TRBJ2-2, with 11 bases identical to TRBD1. The CDR3 totals 16 residues. V lost 3 bases to trimming and J lost 4 bases; unmatched junction nucleotides: 4. Germline CDR1 reads MNHNY; CDR2 reads SVGAGI (reference sequence). CDR3 region: CASSYRDRGATGELFF. The DNA of the CDR3 is TGTGCCAGCAGTTATCGGGACAGGGGGGCCACCGGGGAGCTGTTTTTT.

The V gene is TRBV5-6, the J gene TRBJ2-3; D is unresolved. Trimming took 0 bases from V and 4 from J, leaving 6 bases between them. This CDR3 region has 13 residues. Germline values: CDR1 SGHDT, CDR2 YYEEEE. The CDR3 DNA reads as TGTGCCAGCAGCTTGGACTCTCCAGATACGCAGTATTTT. It specifies CASSLDSPDTQYF.

This chain links TRBV29-1 with TRBJ1-2; possibly TRBD1 for D (5 bases). This CDR3 contains 12 residues. The germline gives CDR1 SQVTM, CDR2 ANQGSEA. V was cut by 3 bases and J by 8 bases, with 13 bases left in between. The CDR3: CSVEGTKRGYTF. Here the CDR3 DNA reads TGCAGCGTTGAGGGGACGAAAAGGGGCTACACCTTC. Based on the CDR3 plus reference TRBV29-1 and TRBJ1-2, the full variable domain is SAVISQKPSRDICQRGTSLTIQCQVDSQVTMMFWYRQQPGQSLTLIATANQGSEATYESGFVIDKFPISRPNLTFSTLTVSNMSPEDSSIYLCSVEGTKRGYTFGSGTRLTVV.

The chain has TRBV28 and TRBJ2-3; 8 positions match TRBD2. Germline values: CDR1 MDHEN, CDR2 SYDVKM. This CDR3 is 16 amino acids long. Trimming cost V 2 bases and J 3 bases; bases outside gene matches: 7. The CDR3 region is CASSLRSGIGTDTQYF. Here the CDR3 DNA reads TGTGCCAGCAGTTTACGTAGCGGGATCGGGACAGATACGCAGTATTTT.

The rearrangement joins TRBV27 to TRBJ2-2; D uncertain. The CDR3 spans 12 residues. The germline V gene encodes CDR1 MNHEY and CDR2 SMNVEV (reference sequence). V lost 4 bases to trimming and J lost 1 base, with 1 base between them. The CDR3 here is CASSWNTGELFF. The CDR3 DNA sequence: TGTGCCAGCAGTTGGAACACCGGGGAGCTGTTTTTT.

The chain combines TRBV25-1 with TRBJ2-3; D unclear. Trimming removed 4 bases from V and 7 bases from J, with 9 bases in between. The V gene's germline CDR1 is MGHDK and CDR2 SYGVNS. The CDR3 is 12 residues long. The CDR3 coding sequence is TGTGCCAGCAGTGTATTAACCCATACGCAGTATTTT. It codes for CASSVLTHTQYF.

This sequence joins TRBV27 and TRBJ1-1, with unresolved D. Germline V gene sequence: CDR1 MNHEY, CDR2 SMNVEV (reference sequence). The CDR3 spans 16 residues. V was pared by 2 bases and J by 3 bases, with 16 bases between. CDR3 in DNA: TGTGCCAGCAGTTTAAATCCTTTGCCTTGGGACACTGAAGCTTTCTTT. Its protein product is CASSLNPLPWDTEAFF.

This chain links TRBV4-1 with TRBJ2-2; weak D call: TRBD2 (5 bases). Germline V CDR1 and CDR2: MGHRA, YSYEKL. Trimming removed 1 base from V and 2 bases from J, with 14 bases in between. CDR3 length: 17 amino acids. CDR3 bases: TGCGCCAGCAGCCAAGGCGGGCGGATTAAAAACACCGGGGAGCTGTTTTTT. As protein: CASSQGGRIKNTGELFF.

The chain employs TRBV14 and TRBJ1-5, with D hard to call. CDR3 length: 13 residues. V was cut by 1 base and J by 9 bases, with 10 bases left in between. Germline V gene sequence: CDR1 SGHDN, CDR2 FVKESK. The CDR3, as DNA: TGTGCCAGCAGCCAAGCGGGATCGGGGCCCCAGCATTTT. Its translation is CASSQAGSGPQHF.

This clone was detected only a few times. The chain has TRBV6-1 and TRBJ2-3, with a tentative D call TRBD2 (6 bases). The V gene lost 7 bases and the J gene lost 6 bases, with 17 bases spanning the gap. The CDR3 loop spans 14 amino acids. CDR1 MNHNS and CDR2 SASEGT come from the germline V gene. DNA for the CDR3: TGTGCCAGCAACTTGCGGGGACCTTCTGATACGCAGTATTTT. This encodes CASNLRGPSDTQYF.

The chain joins TRBV29-1 to TRBJ2-2; 7 nucleotides line up with TRBD1. The CDR3 contains 15 residues. Unmatched junction bases numbered 13, after V lost 6 bases and J lost 6 bases. Germline V gives CDR1 SQVTM, CDR2 ANQGSEA. DNA of the CDR3: TGCAGCGTGGGACAGATGAAAGGGTACCCCGGGGAGCTGTTTTTT. This sequence encodes CSVGQMKGYPGELFF.

As regards this clone: This sample also contains other DNA sequences that code for the same CDR3. The chain recombines TRBV18 with TRBJ1-3; no firm D call. The CDR3 is 14 amino acids. V shed 1 base and J shed 0 bases, with 4 bases lying between them. Germline CDR1 and CDR2: KGHSH and LQKENI. CDR3 coding DNA: TGTGCCAGCTCACCACAAGGCTCTGGAAACACCATATATTTT. Translating it yields CASSPQGSGNTIYF. Combining the CDR3 with reference TRBV18 and TRBJ1-3 gives the whole variable domain NAGVMQNPRHLVRRRGQEARLRCSPMKGHSHVYWYRQLPEEGLKFMVYLQKENIIDESGMPKERFSAEFPKEGPSILRIQQVVRGDSAAYFCASSPQGSGNTIYFGEGSWLTVV.

V and J are TRBV10-1 and TRBJ1-1, with a tentative D call TRBD1 (6 bases). Looked up from germline, CDR1 is WNHNN and CDR2 is SYGVQD (reference sequence). V gave up 7 bases and J gave up 4 bases, with 13 bases separating them. The CDR3 extends over 13 amino acids. CDR3 nucleotides: TGCGCCAGCAAAGGGGGGCAAGGCACTGAAGCTTTCTTT. Its translation is CASKGGQGTEAFF.

This chain connects TRBV5-4 to TRBJ2-7, with 10 positions matching TRBD2. CDR1 and CDR2 (germline): SGHNT, YYREEE (reference sequence). V lost 4 bases, J lost 6 bases, and 16 bases stayed unmatched. This CDR3 contains 17 residues. The CDR3 reads CASSTTTFLAGVVEQYF. In nucleotides, the CDR3 is TGTGCCAGCAGCACCACCACCTTTCTAGCGGGAGTGGTCGAGCAGTACTTC. The complete variable domain, with remaining parts taken from reference TRBV5-4 and TRBJ2-7, reads ETGVTQSPTHLIKTRGQQVTLRCSSQSGHNTVSWYQQALGQGPQFIFQYYREEENGRGNFPPRFSGLQFPNYSSELNVNALELDDSALYLCASSTTTFLAGVVEQYFGPGTRLTVT.

V gene TRBV21-1 combines with J gene TRBJ1-2; the table assigns TRBD1, which was not confirmed against the DNA. TRBV21-1 counts as a pseudogene. This CDR3 contains 16 residues. CDR3 nucleotides: TGTGCCAGCAGCAAAGCGTGGGACAGGGCTAACTATGGCTACACCTTC. This gives the protein CASSKAWDRANYGYTF.

The genes are TRBV28 and TRBJ1-2; the D gene is possibly TRBD1 (5 bases). This CDR3 spans 14 amino acids. The germline V gene encodes CDR1 MDHEN and CDR2 SYDVKM. Trimming removed 2 bases from V and 4 bases from J, with 11 bases in between. The CDR3 reads CASSLDSRSYGYTF. CDR3 DNA sequence: TGTGCCAGCAGTTTAGACAGCCGGTCCTATGGCTACACCTTC.

The DNA for the CDR3 is TGTGCCAGCAGTTACTACGGGACAGCTAGCACAGATACGCAGTATTTT. Translating gives CASSYYGTASTDTQYF. This chain uses TRBV6-5 with TRBJ2-3; 7 bases map to TRBD1. The CDR3 sequence is 16 residues long. Germline CDR1 is MNHEY and CDR2 is SVGAGI. V lost 1 base and J lost 0; bases outside the gene matches: 4.

The CDR3 sequence is CASSPSSNFAGRNEKLFF. The DNA of the CDR3 is TGTGCCAGCAGCCCCTCTAGTAACTTCGCGGGGAGAAATGAAAAACTGTTTTTT. The chain is built from TRBV11-2 and TRBJ1-4; D is unresolved. The CDR3 is 18 amino acids. Trimming stripped 5 bases from V and 5 bases from J, with 24 bases between. CDR1 is SGHAT and CDR2 is FQNNGV in the germline V gene.

The chain employs TRBV9 and TRBJ2-7; perhaps TRBD1 as D (6 bases). This CDR3 has 14 amino acids. Between the trimmed V and J ends, which lost 1 base and 5 bases, there was a span of 13 bases. Germline values: CDR1 SGDLS, CDR2 YYNGEE. The CDR3 reads CASSVNRGFDEQYF. For the CDR3, the DNA is TGTGCCAGCAGCGTAAATAGGGGGTTCGACGAGCAGTACTTC. Based on the CDR3 plus reference TRBV9 and TRBJ2-7, the full variable domain is DSGVTQTPKHLITATGQRVTLRCSPRSGDLSVYWYQQSLDQGLQFLIQYYNGEERAKGNILERFSAQQFPDLHSELNLSSLELGDSALYFCASSVNRGFDEQYFGPGTRLTVT.

This clone is a singleton in its sample. V is TRBV6-1 and J is TRBJ2-4; maybe TRBD2 (6 bases). V was shortened by 2 bases and J by 6 bases, with 14 bases between the two germline ends. CDR1 MNHNS and CDR2 SASEGT come from the germline V gene. The CDR3 runs 15 residues. The CDR3 region has the DNA TGTGCCAGCAGTGAACTTACCGGGAGAAGAAACATTCAGTACTTC. It codes for CASSELTGRRNIQYF.

V and J are TRBV2 and TRBJ1-5, with TRBD1 identical over 7 bases. The trim removed 5 bases at V and 7 bases at J, leaving 8 bases unmatched. The CDR3 contains 14 residues. Per germline, CDR1 SNHLY and CDR2 FYNNEI. The CDR3 is CASSYDREEQPQHF. CDR3 DNA sequence: TGTGCCAGCAGTTATGACAGGGAGGAACAGCCCCAGCATTTT.

The rearrangement links TRBV5-5 to TRBJ2-5; D is possibly TRBD2 (6 bases). In germline, CDR1 is SGHKS, CDR2 YYEKEE (reference sequence). This CDR3 is built from 15 residues. V lost 5 bases, J lost 2 bases, and 16 bases lay in between. For the CDR3, the DNA is TGTGCCAGCAGGTTGAGGGCTAGCGCACAAGAGACCCAGTACTTC. It is translated as CASRLRASAQETQYF.